The 32 T cell receptor beta chains listed next were all sequenced from one sample in a study of prognosis after radiotherapy for stage I lung cancer. Amplification of the TCR beta CDR3 (from genomic DNA) was done by two-round multiplex PCR. Amplification in first-round PCR relied on primers specific to each TRBV and TRBJ gene. TCRdb reprocessed the multiplex PCR reads with MiXCR, giving one entry per CDR3 protein. The sample consists of around 20,000 distinct CDR3 sequences, around 40% of them appearing once. The sample in question was PBMCs, obtained before or after stereotactic body radiation therapy (not recorded which). Every receptor here comes from a donor over 45 with non-small cell lung cancer.

The chain employs TRBV6-2 or TRBV6-3 and TRBJ1-1; D is ambiguous. Germline lookup yields CDR1 MNHEY and CDR2 SVGEGT. Deletions cut 0 bases from V and 1 base from J, with 3 bases between. The CDR3 runs to 13 residues. The chain's CDR3 is CASSYSRNTEAFF. The CDR3 DNA is TGTGCCAGCAGTTACTCCAGGAACACTGAAGCTTTCTTT.

This clonotype has at least ten counts. The chain employs TRBV2 and TRBJ1-2; a weak D match, TRBD1 (5 bases). Trimming took off 1 base at V and 2 bases at J, with 5 bases between the two ends. The CDR3 sequence is 13 residues long. Germline V CDR1 and CDR2: SNHLY, FYNNEI. This CDR3 is CASSEEGNYGYTF. CDR3 nucleotides: TGTGCCAGCAGTGAAGAGGGGAACTATGGCTACACCTTC.

The chain has TRBV12-3 or TRBV12-4 and TRBJ1-2; the D gene is possibly TRBD1 (5 bases). V was pared by 3 bases and J by 8 bases, with 10 bases between. CDR3 length: 12 residues. CDR3 residues: CASSFRGDGYTF. The CDR3, as DNA: TGTGCCAGCAGTTTTAGGGGAGACGGCTACACCTTC.

V and J are TRBV24-1 and TRBJ2-6; D call uncertain. Germline assignment: CDR1 KGHDR and CDR2 SFDVKD. The CDR3 consists of 15 residues. V was shortened by 7 bases and J by 2 bases, with 11 bases between the two germline ends. DNA for the CDR3: TGTGCCACCAGCGTAGCAAGAACTGGGGCCAACGTCCTGACTTTC. It is translated as CATSVARTGANVLTF.

In its sample, this clonotype was seen many times. This chain connects TRBV28 to TRBJ2-7; D is undetermined. Germline loops: CDR1 MDHEN, CDR2 SYDVKM. Trimming shortened V by 5 bases and J by 0 bases, and 5 bases separated the two germline ends. The CDR3 consists of 12 residues. In DNA, the CDR3 is TGTGCCAGCAGTCTCCGCTCCTACGAGCAGTACTTC. This sequence encodes CASSLRSYEQYF.

The V and J genes are TRBV2 and TRBJ2-3, with 7 bases fitting TRBD1. Germline CDR1 and CDR2: SNHLY and FYNNEI. The CDR3 has 15 amino acids. V trimming: 6 bases; J trimming: 3 bases; junction bases outside the gene matches: 9. CDR3 sequence reads: CASSSDREGTDTQYF. The DNA of the CDR3 is TGTGCCAGCAGCTCTGACAGGGAAGGGACAGATACGCAGTATTTT.

This clonotype was seen repeatedly, ten times or more. The chain employs TRBV7-9 and TRBJ1-1, with TRBD1 matching 8 bases. From germline, CDR1 is SEHNR and CDR2 FQNEAQ (reference sequence). Trimming removed 5 bases from V and 5 bases from J; junction bases left unmatched: 13. The CDR3 covers 16 residues. The CDR3 region is CASSPGEARGPTEAFF. The CDR3, as DNA: TGTGCCAGCAGCCCGGGGGAGGCCAGGGGGCCGACTGAAGCTTTCTTT. The variable domain in full, with the rest retrieved from reference TRBV7-9 and TRBJ1-1, is DTGVSQNPRHKITKRGQNVTFRCDPISEHNRLYWYRQTLGQGPEFLTYFQNEAQLEKSRLLSDRFSAERPKGSFSTLEIQRTEQGDSAMYLCASSPGEARGPTEAFFGQGTRLTVV.

In DNA form, the CDR3 reads TGTGCCAGCAGCTTAGTACCGACGGTATACTCTGGAAACACCATATATTTT. This codes for CASSLVPTVYSGNTIYF. The genes are TRBV11-2 and TRBJ1-3; D gene uncertain. This CDR3 comprises 17 residues. Between the trimmed V and J ends, which lost 1 base and 0 bases, there was a span of 13 bases. The germline gives CDR1 SGHAT, CDR2 FQNNGV.

This clonotype has a count of ten or more. The V and J genes are TRBV19 and TRBJ2-1, with D possibly being TRBD2 (6 bases). Germline loops: CDR1 LNHDA, CDR2 SQIVND (reference sequence). There are 14 residues in the CDR3. V was clipped by 10 bases and J by 6 bases, with 19 bases between them. CDR3 protein: CATIAGGVGNEQFF. Written as DNA, the CDR3 is TGTGCCACCATAGCCGGAGGGGTGGGCAATGAGCAGTTCTTC.

This clonotype was recorded many times. The V gene is TRBV7-9, the J gene TRBJ1-1; no definite D call. CDR1 and CDR2 (germline): SEHNR, FQNEAQ (reference sequence). With 1 base removed from V and 1 base from J, the gap between germline ends came to 13 bases. CDR3 length equals 16 residues. CDR3 protein: CASSLVVWEGNTEAFF. The DNA of the CDR3 is TGTGCCAGCAGCTTAGTAGTATGGGAGGGGAACACTGAAGCTTTCTTT.

Only one count was recorded for this clonotype. J is TRBJ2-3 and V is TRBV27, with TRBD2 identical over 7 bases. The germline gives CDR1 MNHEY, CDR2 SMNVEV (reference sequence). The CDR3 extends over 15 amino acids. In DNA, the CDR3 is TGTGACAGAAGCCGTCGGGTAGCGGGTCCAGATACGCAGTATTTT. Its protein product is CDRSRRVAGPDTQYF.

For this clonotype: Possible read error: a much larger clone is one base away. This chain links TRBV19 with TRBJ2-3, with D perhaps TRBD2 (7 bases). V lost 4 bases to trimming and J lost 5 bases, with 16 bases between them. CDR3 length: 15 residues. The germline V gene encodes CDR1 LNHDA and CDR2 SQIVND (reference sequence). The chain's CDR3 is CASSRRRGAEDTQYF. In DNA form, the CDR3 reads TGTGCCAGTAGTAGAAGACGGGGGGCGGAAGATACGCAGTATTTT.

At least ten counts were recorded for this clonotype. The V call is TRBV15, the J call TRBJ2-2; possibly TRBD1 or TRBD2 for D (5 bases each). V lost 0 bases, J lost 5 bases, and 7 bases lay in between. Germline lookup yields CDR1 LNHNV and CDR2 YYDKDF (reference sequence). The CDR3 loop spans 14 amino acids. The CDR3 loop reads CATSREGVTGELFF. In DNA form, the CDR3 reads TGTGCCACCAGCAGAGAGGGGGTAACCGGGGAGCTGTTTTTT.

This clonotype occurred many times. V and J are TRBV28 and TRBJ2-1; no clear D. Trimming removed 6 bases at V and 0 bases at J, with 15 bases between. The length of the CDR3 is 16 residues. The germline gives CDR1 MDHEN, CDR2 SYDVKM. For the CDR3, the DNA is TGTGCCAGCAGCCCCCTGGTGGGCGGCTCCTACAATGAGCAGTTCTTC. This gives the protein CASSPLVGGSYNEQFF.

The chain uses TRBV5-6 and TRBJ2-5; perhaps TRBD2 as D (5 bases). This CDR3 spans 15 amino acids. Germline V gives CDR1 SGHDT, CDR2 YYEEEE. The V end lost 0 bases, the J end lost 5 bases, and 14 bases lay between the germline ends. Written as DNA, the CDR3 is TGTGCCAGCAGCTTGGGAGGGAGCGGCATGGAGACCCAGTACTTC. Translation gives CASSLGGSGMETQYF.

This clonotype has ten or more counts. As DNA, the CDR3 is TGCAGTGCAATCCTAGCGGGTATAAGCACAGATACGCAGTATTTT. Its protein is CSAILAGISTDTQYF. The rearrangement joins TRBV20-1 to TRBJ2-3, with TRBD2 matching over 8 bases. The ends lost 6 bases at V and 0 bases at J; junction bases unmatched: 8. The CDR3 consists of 15 residues. In germline, CDR1 is DFQATT, CDR2 SNEGSKA (reference sequence).

This clonotype was seen more than once but under ten times. The chain joins TRBV6-1 to TRBJ2-7; 7 nucleotides agree with TRBD1. The trim removed 4 bases at V and 6 bases at J, leaving 12 bases unmatched. The CDR3 contains 15 residues. Germline-derived CDR1 and CDR2 are MNHNS and SASEGT. The CDR3 DNA is TGTGCCAGCAGTGGTTCGGTACAGGGGAGCAGCGAGCAGTACTTC. Its protein product is CASSGSVQGSSEQYF.

This clonotype was observed at least ten times. V usage is TRBV15 and J usage is TRBJ1-5; D is uncertain. The CDR3 length is 12 residues. V was cut by 5 bases and J by 4 bases, with 6 bases left in between. CDR1 is LNHNV, CDR2 YYDKDF, per germline (reference sequence). Here the CDR3 reads CATSAKNQPQHF. The CDR3 DNA reads TGTGCCACCAGCGCAAAAAATCAGCCCCAGCATTTT.

With respect to this clonotype: A far larger clone is a single base away, which makes a read error likely. The chain joins TRBV6-4 to TRBJ1-1, with no clear D. The V gene's germline CDR1 is MRHNA and CDR2 SNTAGT. This CDR3 has 14 residues. In nucleotides, the CDR3 is TGTGCCAGCAGTTACTCTGAAATGGAGAGTGAAGCTTTCTTT. Residues: CASSYSEMESEAFF.

The chain uses TRBV6-2 or TRBV6-3 and TRBJ1-2, with 10 bases aligning to TRBD1. The ends lost 5 bases at V and 4 bases at J; junction bases unmatched: 7. This CDR3 is 15 amino acids long. The germline V gene has CDR1 MNHEY and CDR2 SVGEGT. CDR3 nucleotides: TGTGCCAGCAGTGAGGCGGACAGGGGGACCTATGGCTACACCTTC. This encodes CASSEADRGTYGYTF.

This clonotype appeared many times. The chain carries TRBV4-3 and TRBJ2-7, with D possibly called TRBD1 or TRBD2 (5 bases each). The CDR3 contains 13 residues. In germline, CDR1 is LGHNA, CDR2 YSLEER. The ends were cut back, 0 bases at V and 6 bases at J, with 9 bases in the middle. This CDR3 reads CASSQELRGEQYF. The CDR3 DNA sequence: TGCGCCAGCAGCCAAGAGCTGAGGGGCGAGCAGTACTTC.

This clonotype has at least ten counts. The CDR3 is CATSSRVNYGYTF. The CDR3 nucleotides are TGTGCCACCAGCTCACGGGTAAACTATGGCTACACCTTC. This chain uses TRBV15 with TRBJ1-2; no clear D gene. The germline CDR1 and CDR2 sequences are LNHNV and YYDKDF (reference sequence). V dropped 5 bases and J dropped 2 bases, with 9 bases sitting between them. This CDR3 contains 13 residues.

Worth noting for this clonotype: A much more abundant neighbour one base away suggests this may be a read error. The gene calls are TRBV5-6 and TRBJ1-6, with TRBD1 matching 8 bases. V lost 9 bases to trimming and J lost 6 bases; unmatched junction nucleotides: 5. The germline V gene encodes CDR1 SGHDT and CDR2 YYEEEE. There are 13 residues in the CDR3. CDR3 in DNA: TGTGCCAACAACAGGGGGACTAATTCACCCCTCCACTTT. Translating it yields CANNRGTNSPLHF.

This clonotype was found a few times. The missing conserved phenylalanine or tryptophan at the end of this CDR3 makes a read error likely. The limits of the CDR3 on the DNA are not certain, so only TCRdb's listed CDR3 is given. J is TRBJ1-6 and V is TRBV7-2. The V gene's germline CDR1 is SGHTA and CDR2 FQGNSA. The CDR3 has 13 amino acids, counting both end residues. CDR3 sequence reads: CASSPNNNSPPHL.

In this sample, this clonotype turned up many times. Relative to the germline gene, one junction end is altered; a read error may explain this. V is TRBV20-1 and J is TRBJ1-4; D is unclear. Germline values: CDR1 DFQATT, CDR2 SNEGSKA (reference sequence). CDR3 length equals 13 residues. The CDR3 DNA follows: TGCAGTGCCAGAGCCCCCGAAGGGGAAAAACTGTTTTTT. Translation: CSARAPEGEKLFF.

This clonotype came up many times. The rearrangement joins TRBV2 to TRBJ1-1, with TRBD1 identical over 8 bases. The CDR3 sequence is 15 residues long. Trimming took 5 bases from V and 1 from J; bases not matched to a gene: 6. Germline CDR1 is SNHLY and CDR2 is FYNNEI. DNA for the CDR3: TGTGCCAGCAGTAGGGACAGGCCAGGGAACACTGAAGCTTTCTTT. Translated, it gives CASSRDRPGNTEAFF.

On this clonotype itself: A read error may explain this, as a much larger clone is one base away. The CDR3 is CASSLRLEGVTDTQYF. In DNA, the CDR3 is TGTGCCAGCAGTTTACGACTAGAGGGAGTCACAGATACGCAGTATTTT. The chain carries TRBV12-3 or TRBV12-4 and TRBJ2-3; tentative D call: TRBD2 (6 bases). The CDR3 has 16 residues. The ends were cut back, 2 bases at V and 2 bases at J, with 14 bases in the middle.

Written as DNA, the CDR3 is TGTGCCACCAGTGAGGGTGGACGGCACACCGGGGAGCTGTTTTTT. Encoded protein: CATSEGGRHTGELFF. This sequence joins TRBV24-1 and TRBJ2-2; D remains ambiguous. V was cut by 4 bases and J by 3 bases, with 11 bases left in between. This CDR3 is 15 amino acids long. The V gene's germline CDR1 is KGHDR and CDR2 SFDVKD.

The table lists this clonotype with many counts. This rearrangement joins TRBV6-1 to TRBJ2-7; 9 positions match TRBD1. Germline CDR1 MNHNS, CDR2 SASEGT. The CDR3 consists of 15 residues. The J segment lost 2 bases and the V segment lost 6 bases, leaving 8 bases of the junction unmatched. This CDR3 is CASRRQGVPTYEQYF. The CDR3 DNA reads as TGTGCCAGCAGACGACAGGGGGTGCCTACCTACGAGCAGTACTTC.

The chain couples TRBV7-8 to TRBJ1-5, with D perhaps matching TRBD1 (6 bases). The CDR3 totals 14 residues. CDR1 is SGHVS and CDR2 is FQNEAQ in the germline V gene. V was clipped by 3 bases and J by 1 base, with 7 bases between them. CDR3 sequence: CASSLGASNQPQHF. The CDR3 DNA follows: TGTGCCAGCAGCTTGGGGGCAAGCAATCAGCCCCAGCATTTT.

The sample holds one count of this clonotype. The V gene is TRBV30, the J gene TRBJ2-5, with D unclear. V lost 1 base and J 3 bases, leaving 6 bases between the germline ends. CDR3 size: 12 residues. Germline CDR1 reads GTSNPN; CDR2 reads SVGIG (reference sequence). CDR3 residues: CAWSESEETQYF. The CDR3 DNA reads TGTGCCTGGAGTGAGAGTGAAGAGACCCAGTACTTC. The full variable domain, completed using reference TRBV30 and TRBJ2-5, is SQTIHQWPATLVQPVGSPLSLECTVEGTSNPNLYWYRQAAGRGLQLLFYSVGIGQISSEVPQNLSASRPQDRQFILSSKKLLLSDSGFYLCAWSESEETQYFGPGTRLLVL.

V gene TRBV20-1 combines with J gene TRBJ1-2; tentative D call: TRBD1 (6 bases). V was cut by 6 bases and J by 11 bases, with 19 bases left in between. CDR1 is DFQATT and CDR2 is SNEGSKA in the germline V gene (reference sequence). The CDR3 covers 12 residues. CDR3 coding DNA: TGCAGTGCCAGGGCGGGGGGCGAAGGGTACACCTTC. Its protein is CSARAGGEGYTF.